This is a list of T cell receptor beta chains from one sample in a study of T cells after yellow fever vaccination. TCRdb used MiXCR to reprocess the 5' RACE reads, holding one entry per CDR3 protein. In the table there are a few hundred thousand distinct CDR3 sequences, approximately 13% of which are singletons. The specimen comprised CD4+ T cells sorted from PBMCs, sampled 15 days after the yellow fever booster vaccination. Receptor source: a man in his late teens or twenties who received the YFV17D yellow fever vaccine. Both conserved end residues are part of each CDR3. A D gene is named only where the DNA matches it firmly. Rows may omit the clone size; those that give it use once, few, many or a size class.

clone_size,j_call,v_call,cdr3_length,d_call,cdr3_nt,cdr3_aa
many,TRBJ2-3,TRBV7-2,15,TRBD2,TGTGCCAGCAGCTTACGGGGGGGCCGGACAGATACGCAGTATTTT,CASSLRGGRTDTQYF
few,TRBJ2-5,TRBV12-3/TRBV12-4,15,-,TGTGCCAGCAGTCTCCGGACGAGGGGCTTAGAGACCCAGTACTTC,CASSLRTRGLETQYF
many,TRBJ2-5,TRBV4-3,14,TRBD2,TGCGCCAGCAGGCATCTAGCGGGGGACGAGACCCAGTACTTC,CASRHLAGDETQYF
-,TRBJ2-6,TRBV5-1,14,-,TGTGCCAGCAGCCTCCGATCTGGGGCCAACGTCCTGACTTTC,CASSLRSGANVLTF
few,TRBJ1-1,TRBV6-6,13,-,TGTGCCAGCAGGCCCCAGGCAAACACTGAAGCTTTCTTT,CASRPQANTEAFF
few,TRBJ2-7,TRBV15,15,-,TGTGCCACCAGCAGCGCCGGGGCTTTATCCTACGAGCAGTACTTC,CATSSAGALSYEQYF
-,TRBJ2-1,TRBV10-1,14,-,TGCGCCAGCAGTGAGTCTGGGAGGTACAATGAGCAGTTCTTC,CASSESGRYNEQFF
many,TRBJ2-5,TRBV5-1,14,-,TGCGCCAGCAGCTGGCCCGTAGGCCAAGAGACCCAGTACTTC,CASSWPVGQETQYF
-,TRBJ2-6,TRBV7-2,16,-,TGTGCCAGCAGCGAGGAAACAGGGTATGGGGCCAACGTCCTGACTTTC,CASSEETGYGANVLTF
few,TRBJ2-2,TRBV24-1,15,TRBD1,TGTGCCACCAGACCTACAGGGGGCAAGGCCGGGGAGCTGTTTTTT,CATRPTGGKAGELFF
-,TRBJ2-7,TRBV3-1,15,TRBD1,TGTGCCAGCAGCCCCACGGGACAGGGTATCCACGAGCAGTACTTC,CASSPTGQGIHEQYF
few,TRBJ1-1,TRBV5-1,15,-,TGCGCCAGCAGCTTGCTCGGACAGATGAACACTGAAGCTTTCTTT,CASSLLGQMNTEAFF
-,TRBJ1-2,TRBV27,16,TRBD1,TGTGCCAGCAGTCCAATTACTGGGACAGGGTACTATGGCTACACCTTC,CASSPITGTGYYGYTF
many,TRBJ2-2,TRBV4-2,15,TRBD2,TGTGCCAGCAATACGGAGACTAGCGAAACCGGGGAGCTGTTTTTT,CASNTETSETGELFF
-,TRBJ1-3,TRBV3-1,16,TRBD1,TGTGCCAGCAGCCGTTCAGGACAGGGCTCTGGAAACACCATATATTTT,CASSRSGQGSGNTIYF